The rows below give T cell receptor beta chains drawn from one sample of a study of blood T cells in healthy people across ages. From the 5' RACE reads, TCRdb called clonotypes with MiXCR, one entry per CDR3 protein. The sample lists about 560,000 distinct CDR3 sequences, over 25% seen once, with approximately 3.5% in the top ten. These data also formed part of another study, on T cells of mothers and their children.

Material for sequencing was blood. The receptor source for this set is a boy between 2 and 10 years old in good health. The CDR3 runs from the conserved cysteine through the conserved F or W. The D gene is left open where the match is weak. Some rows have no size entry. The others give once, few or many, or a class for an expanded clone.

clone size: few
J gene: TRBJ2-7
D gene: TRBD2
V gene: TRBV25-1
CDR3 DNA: TGTGCCAGCAGTCCCCTTGGGCGGGAGTTCTTCGAGCAGTACTTC
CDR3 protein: CASSPLGREFFEQYF

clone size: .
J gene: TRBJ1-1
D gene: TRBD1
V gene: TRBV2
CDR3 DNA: TGTGCGACCTTACAGGGGTTGTGGTTTAACACTGAAGCTTTCTTT
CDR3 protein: CATLQGLWFNTEAFF

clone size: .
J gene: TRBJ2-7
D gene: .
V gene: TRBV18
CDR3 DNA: TGTGCCAGCTCACCAGCAAAGACGGGATGGACCTACGAGCAGTACTTC
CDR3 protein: CASSPAKTGWTYEQYF

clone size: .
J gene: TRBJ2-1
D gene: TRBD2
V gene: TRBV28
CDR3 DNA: TGTGCCAGCAGTCCCCCGGGGGGGGAGCAGTTCTTC
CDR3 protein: CASSPPGGEQFF

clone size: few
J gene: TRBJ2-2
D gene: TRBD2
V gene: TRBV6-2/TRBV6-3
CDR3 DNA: TGTGCCAGCAGTCCACTAGCGGTTACCGGGGAGCTGTTTTTT
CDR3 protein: CASSPLAVTGELFF

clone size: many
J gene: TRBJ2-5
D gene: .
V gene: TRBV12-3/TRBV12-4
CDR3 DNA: TGTGCCAGCAGCTTGGAGGGCCGGGAGACCCAGTACTTC
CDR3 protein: CASSLEGRETQYF

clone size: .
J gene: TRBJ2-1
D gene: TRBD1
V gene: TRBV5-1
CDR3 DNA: TGCGCCAGCTTACCGGACAGGGGCATCATACCCTACAATGAGCAGTTCTTC
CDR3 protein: CASLPDRGIIPYNEQFF

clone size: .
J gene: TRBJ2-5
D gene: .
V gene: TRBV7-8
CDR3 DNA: TGTGCCAGCAGCGTGAGACTCGAAGAGACCCAGTACTTC
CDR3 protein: CASSVRLEETQYF

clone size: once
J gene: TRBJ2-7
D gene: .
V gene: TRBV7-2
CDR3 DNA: TGTGCCAGCACCCTTTGGGTGACGGGTAGCTACGAGCAGTACTTC
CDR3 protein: CASTLWVTGSYEQYF

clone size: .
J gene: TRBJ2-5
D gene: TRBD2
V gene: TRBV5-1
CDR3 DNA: TGCGCCAGCAGCTCCTCCGGGACTAGCGGGAACCAAGAGACCCAGTACTTC
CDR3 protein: CASSSSGTSGNQETQYF

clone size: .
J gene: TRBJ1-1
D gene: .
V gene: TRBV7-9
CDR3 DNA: TGTGCCAGCAGCGCGGACAGAGTGCTTTTCTTT
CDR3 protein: CASSADRVLFF

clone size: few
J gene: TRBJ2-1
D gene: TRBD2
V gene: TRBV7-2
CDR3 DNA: TGTGCCAGCAGATATGGGTGGCGGGAGGGTAATGAGCAGTTCTTC
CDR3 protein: CASRYGWREGNEQFF

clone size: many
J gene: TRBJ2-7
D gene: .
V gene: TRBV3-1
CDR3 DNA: TGTGCCAGCAGCGAAACCGGTAGCCTCCCTTTTTACGAGCAGTACTTC
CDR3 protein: CASSETGSLPFYEQYF

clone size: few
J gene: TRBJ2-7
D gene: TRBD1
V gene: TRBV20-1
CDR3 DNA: TGCAGTGCTAGAGTTTCGGGACAGGGGGCTCGCGAGCAGTACTTC
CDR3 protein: CSARVSGQGAREQYF

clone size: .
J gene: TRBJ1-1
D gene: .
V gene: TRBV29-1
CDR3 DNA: TGCAGCGTTGAACGCAGAAACACTGAAGCTTTCTTT
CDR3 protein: CSVERRNTEAFF

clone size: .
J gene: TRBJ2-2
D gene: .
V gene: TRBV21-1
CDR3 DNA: TGTGCCAGCAGCAAAAGGGAGGGACAGGGTGACACCGGGGAGCTGTTTTTT
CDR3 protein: CASSKREGQGDTGELFF

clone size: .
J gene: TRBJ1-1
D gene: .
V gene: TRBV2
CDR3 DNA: TGTGCCAGCGGCTGGGGGGATGAAGCTTTCTTT
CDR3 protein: CASGWGDEAFF

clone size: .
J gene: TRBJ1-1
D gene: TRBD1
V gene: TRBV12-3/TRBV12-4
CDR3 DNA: TGTGCCAGCAGCCCCCCTATGTGGACAGGGGGTAACACTGAAGCTTTCTTT
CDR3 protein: CASSPPMWTGGNTEAFF

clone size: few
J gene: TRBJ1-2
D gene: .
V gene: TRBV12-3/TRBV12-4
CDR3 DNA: TGTGCCAGCAGTTTTGGGGGGCTCCTCGGGTATGGCTACACCTTC
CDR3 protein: CASSFGGLLGYGYTF

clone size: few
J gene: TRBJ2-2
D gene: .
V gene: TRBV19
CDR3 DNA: TGTGCCAGTAGTAAACGAAGCGGAACGAACACCGGGGAGCTGTTTTTT
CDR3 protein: CASSKRSGTNTGELFF

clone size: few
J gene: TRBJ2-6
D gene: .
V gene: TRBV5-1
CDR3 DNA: TGCGCCAGCAGCTCCGGGGGTAGCTCTGGGGCCAACGTCCTGACTTTC
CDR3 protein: CASSSGGSSGANVLTF

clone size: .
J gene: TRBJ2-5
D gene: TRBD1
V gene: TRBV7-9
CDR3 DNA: TGTGCCAGCAGCTTAGAAGCAGGGGGCGCGAAGACCCAGTACTTC
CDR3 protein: CASSLEAGGAKTQYF

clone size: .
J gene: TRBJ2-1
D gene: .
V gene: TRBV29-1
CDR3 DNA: TGCAGCGTTGGAGGAGGAGCGCGGGATGAGCAGTTCTTC
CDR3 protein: CSVGGGARDEQFF

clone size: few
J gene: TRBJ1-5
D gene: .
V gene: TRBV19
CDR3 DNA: TGTGCCAGTAGTATCGCCTGGCAGGGGAATAATCAGCCCCAGCATTTT
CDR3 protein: CASSIAWQGNNQPQHF

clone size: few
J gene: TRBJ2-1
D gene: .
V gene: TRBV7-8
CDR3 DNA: TGTGCCAGCAGCCTCCAGGGGTCCGGTCCCTACAATGAGCAGTTCTTC
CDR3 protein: CASSLQGSGPYNEQFF

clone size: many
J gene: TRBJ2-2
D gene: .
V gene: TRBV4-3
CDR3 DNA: TGCGCCAGCAGCCAAGTTATCACTCGTCCCACCGGGGAGCTGTTTTTT
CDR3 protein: CASSQVITRPTGELFF

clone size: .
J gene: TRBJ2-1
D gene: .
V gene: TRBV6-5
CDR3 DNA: TGTGCCAGCAGTTACGAGGAGGGCTACAATGAGCAGTTCTTC
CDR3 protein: CASSYEEGYNEQFF

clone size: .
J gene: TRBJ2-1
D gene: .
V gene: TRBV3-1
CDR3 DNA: TGTGCCAGCAGCCGCCCGTCTAGCAGCAATGAGCAGTTCTTC
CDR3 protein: CASSRPSSSNEQFF

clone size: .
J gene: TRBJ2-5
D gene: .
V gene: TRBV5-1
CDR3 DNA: TGCGCCAGCAGCTTGGACCACCAAGAGACCCAGTACTTC
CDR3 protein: CASSLDHQETQYF

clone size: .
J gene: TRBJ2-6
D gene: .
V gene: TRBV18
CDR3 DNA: TGTGCCAGCTCACCTAGTCCCGGGGCCAACGTCCTGACTTTC
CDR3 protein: CASSPSPGANVLTF

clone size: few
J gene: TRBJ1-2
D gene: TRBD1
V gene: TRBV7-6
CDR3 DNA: TGTGCCAGCAGCTTAGAGGTCGCGTGGGGACAGGGCCTTAACTATGGCTACACCTTC
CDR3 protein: CASSLEVAWGQGLNYGYTF

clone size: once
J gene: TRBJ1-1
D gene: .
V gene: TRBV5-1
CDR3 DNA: TGCGCCAGCAGCCACACTGGGACTGGGAACACTGAAGCTTCCTTT
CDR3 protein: CASSHTGTGNTEASF

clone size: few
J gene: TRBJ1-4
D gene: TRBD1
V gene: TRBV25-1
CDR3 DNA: TGTGCCAGCAGCGGTACAGGGGCGGGGGCAACTAATGAAAAACTGTTTTTT
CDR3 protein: CASSGTGAGATNEKLFF

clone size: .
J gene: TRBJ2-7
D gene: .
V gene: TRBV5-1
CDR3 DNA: TGCGCCAGCAGCTTGGCCTTATTTTCCATCGAGCAGTACTTC
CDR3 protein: CASSLALFSIEQYF

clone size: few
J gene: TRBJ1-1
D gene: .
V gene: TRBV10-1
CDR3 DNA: TGCGCCAGCAGTGACAGTCTGAACACTGAAGCTTTCTTT
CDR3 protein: CASSDSLNTEAFF

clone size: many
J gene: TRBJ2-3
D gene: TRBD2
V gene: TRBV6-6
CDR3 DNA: TGTGCCAGCAGTAATCCCTCTAGCGGGGGGAGCACAGATACGCAGTATTTT
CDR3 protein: CASSNPSSGGSTDTQYF